This T cell receptor (beta chain) was sequenced in a study of blood T cell repertoires in COVID-19. Study-wide background: The United States, Italy and Spain provided the acute and convalescent COVID-19 samples. From T cells, B-cell-depleted T cells, or PBMCs came the material, which was cDNA or gDNA.

CDR3 length equals 20 residues. Trimming took 7 bases from V and 0 from J, leaving 28 bases between them. CDR1 MNHEY and CDR2 SMNVEV come from the germline V gene (reference sequence). As originally analysed: Using reference gene primer amplification, nucleated cell counts were estimated. Profiling relied on immunoSEQ multiplex PCR, and the TCRdb table lists in-frame clones only, not all of them. The DNA gave D and trimming, while V, J and clone size come from that table. The repertoire holds approximately 240,000 clones, with about four fifths as singletons. The material sequenced was peripheral blood. The source is a woman in her twenties or thirties who had recovered from COVID-19. This sequence joins TRBV27 and TRBJ2-1; tentatively, D is TRBD2 (7 bases). CDR3 sequence (DNA): TGTGCCAGCAACAAACAGGGCTCCCGAGCGGGACGAAGCTCCTACAATGAGCAGTTCTTC. Protein: CASNKQGSRAGRSSYNEQFF.